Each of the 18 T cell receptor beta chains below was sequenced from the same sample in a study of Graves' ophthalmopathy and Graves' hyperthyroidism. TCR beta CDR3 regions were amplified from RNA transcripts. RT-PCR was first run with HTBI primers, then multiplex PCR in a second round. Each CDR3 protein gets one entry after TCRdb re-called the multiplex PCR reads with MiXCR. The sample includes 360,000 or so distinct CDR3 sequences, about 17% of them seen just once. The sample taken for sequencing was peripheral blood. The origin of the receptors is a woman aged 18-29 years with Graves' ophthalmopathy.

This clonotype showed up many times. The CDR3 loop is CASSLAGRVGATGYTF. The CDR3 coding sequence is TGTGCCAGCAGCTTAGCGGGGAGGGTTGGGGCAACTGGCTACACCTTC. V and J are TRBV7-8 and TRBJ1-2, with a possible D match to TRBD1 (5 bases). The CDR3 is 16 amino acids. Germline CDR1 and CDR2: SGHVS and FQNEAQ. Trimming cost V 0 bases and J 7 bases, with 18 bases left between them.

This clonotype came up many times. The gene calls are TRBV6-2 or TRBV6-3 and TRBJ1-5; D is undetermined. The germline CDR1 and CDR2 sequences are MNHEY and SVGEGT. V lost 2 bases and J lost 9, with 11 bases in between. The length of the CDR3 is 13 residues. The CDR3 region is CASSYAQVLPQHF. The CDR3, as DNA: TGTGCCAGCAGTTACGCGCAGGTGCTGCCCCAGCATTTT.

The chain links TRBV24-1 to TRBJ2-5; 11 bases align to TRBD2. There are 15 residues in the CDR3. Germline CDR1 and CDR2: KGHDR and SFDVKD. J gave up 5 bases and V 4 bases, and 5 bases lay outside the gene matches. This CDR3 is CATSDGLAGGETQYF. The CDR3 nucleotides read TGTGCCACCAGTGACGGACTAGCGGGCGGGGAGACCCAGTACTTC.

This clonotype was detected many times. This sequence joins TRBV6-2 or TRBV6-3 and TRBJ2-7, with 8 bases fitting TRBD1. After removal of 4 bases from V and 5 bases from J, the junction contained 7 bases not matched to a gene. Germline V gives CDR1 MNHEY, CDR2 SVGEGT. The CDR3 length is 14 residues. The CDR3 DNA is TGTGCCAGCAGTTCCAGGACAGGGTCCCACGAGCAGTACTTC. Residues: CASSSRTGSHEQYF.

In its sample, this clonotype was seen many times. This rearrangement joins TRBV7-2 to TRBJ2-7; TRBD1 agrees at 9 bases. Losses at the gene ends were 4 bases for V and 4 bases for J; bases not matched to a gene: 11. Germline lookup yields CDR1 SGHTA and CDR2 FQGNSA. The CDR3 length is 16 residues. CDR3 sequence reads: CASSSQRGQGGYEQYF. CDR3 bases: TGTGCCAGCAGCTCCCAGAGGGGACAGGGCGGGTACGAGCAGTACTTC.

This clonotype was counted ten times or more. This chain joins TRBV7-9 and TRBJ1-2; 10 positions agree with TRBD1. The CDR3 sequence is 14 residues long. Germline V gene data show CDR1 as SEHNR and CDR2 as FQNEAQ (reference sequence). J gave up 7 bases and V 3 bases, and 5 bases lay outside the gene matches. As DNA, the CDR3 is TGTGCCAGCAGCTTCGACAGGGGGCGGGGTGGCTACACCTTC. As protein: CASSFDRGRGGYTF.

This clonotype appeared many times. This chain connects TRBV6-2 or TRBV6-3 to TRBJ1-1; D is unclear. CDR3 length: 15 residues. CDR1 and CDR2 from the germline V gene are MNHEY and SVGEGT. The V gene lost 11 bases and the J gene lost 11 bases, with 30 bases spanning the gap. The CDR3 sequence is CAPKPPGARLDGAFF. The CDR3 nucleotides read TGTGCCCCGAAGCCCCCGGGCGCCCGCCTGGATGGCGCTTTCTTT.

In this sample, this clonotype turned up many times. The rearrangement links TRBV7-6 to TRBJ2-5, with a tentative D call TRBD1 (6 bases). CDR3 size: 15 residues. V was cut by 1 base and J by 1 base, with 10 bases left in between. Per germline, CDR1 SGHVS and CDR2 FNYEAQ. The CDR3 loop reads CASSLDGQRQETQYF. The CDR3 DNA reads TGTGCCAGCAGCTTAGACGGACAGCGCCAAGAGACCCAGTACTTC. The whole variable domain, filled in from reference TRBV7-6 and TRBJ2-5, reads GAGVSQSPRYKVTKRGQDVALRCDPISGHVSLYWYRQALGQGPEFLTYFNYEAQQDKSGLPNDRFSAERPEGSISTLTIQRTEQRDSAMYRCASSLDGQRQETQYFGPGTRLLVL.

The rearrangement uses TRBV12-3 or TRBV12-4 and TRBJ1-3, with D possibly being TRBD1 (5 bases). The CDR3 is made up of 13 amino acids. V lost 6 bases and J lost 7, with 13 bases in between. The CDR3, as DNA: TGTGCCAGCAGGGCCGGGACCTCTAACACCATATATTTT. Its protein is CASRAGTSNTIYF.

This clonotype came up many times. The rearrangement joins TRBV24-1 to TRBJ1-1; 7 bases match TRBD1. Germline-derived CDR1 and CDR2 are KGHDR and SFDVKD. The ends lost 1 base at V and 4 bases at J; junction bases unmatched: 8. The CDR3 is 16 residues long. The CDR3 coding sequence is TGTGCCACCAGTGATTTCCCTACAGGGGTGGGCACTGAAGCTTTCTTT. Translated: CATSDFPTGVGTEAFF.

The CDR3 loop is CASSLTDAAYEQYF. DNA for the CDR3: TGTGCCAGCAGCTTAACTGACGCAGCCTACGAGCAGTACTTC. The chain uses TRBV11-1 and TRBJ2-7; no definite D call. Trimming cost V 2 bases and J 2 bases, with 10 bases left between them. CDR1 SGHAT and CDR2 FQDESV come from the germline V gene (reference sequence). The CDR3 totals 14 residues.

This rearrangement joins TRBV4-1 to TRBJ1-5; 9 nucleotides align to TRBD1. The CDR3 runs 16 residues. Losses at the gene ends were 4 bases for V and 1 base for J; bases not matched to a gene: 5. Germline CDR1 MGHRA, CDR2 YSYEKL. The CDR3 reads CASSLSTGGSNQPQHF. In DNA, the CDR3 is TGCGCCAGCAGCCTTTCCACAGGGGGCAGCAATCAGCCCCAGCATTTT.

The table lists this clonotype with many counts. The CDR3 bases are TGTGCCAGCAGCTCCCTAGGACTAGCGGGAGAGTACGAGCAGTACTTC. This encodes CASSSLGLAGEYEQYF. The chain couples TRBV11-2 to TRBJ2-7; 13 bases fit TRBD2. The CDR3 is 16 amino acids. Trimming took 4 bases from V and 4 from J; bases not matched to a gene: 7. Germline V gives CDR1 SGHAT, CDR2 FQNNGV.

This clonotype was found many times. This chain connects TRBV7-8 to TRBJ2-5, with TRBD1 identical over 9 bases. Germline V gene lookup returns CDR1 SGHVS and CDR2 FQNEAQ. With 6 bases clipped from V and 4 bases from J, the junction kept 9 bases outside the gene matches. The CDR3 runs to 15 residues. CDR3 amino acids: CASSPGTGRTETQYF. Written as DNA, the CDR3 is TGTGCCAGCAGTCCCGGGACAGGGAGGACAGAGACCCAGTACTTC.

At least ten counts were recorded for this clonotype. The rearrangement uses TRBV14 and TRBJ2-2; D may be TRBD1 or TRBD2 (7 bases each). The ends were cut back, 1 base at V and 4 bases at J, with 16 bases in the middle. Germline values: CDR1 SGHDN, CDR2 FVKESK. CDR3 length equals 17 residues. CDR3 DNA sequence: TGTGCCAGCAGCCAAGTTGGGAGGGGGCTGAGCACCGGGGAGCTGTTTTTT. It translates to CASSQVGRGLSTGELFF.

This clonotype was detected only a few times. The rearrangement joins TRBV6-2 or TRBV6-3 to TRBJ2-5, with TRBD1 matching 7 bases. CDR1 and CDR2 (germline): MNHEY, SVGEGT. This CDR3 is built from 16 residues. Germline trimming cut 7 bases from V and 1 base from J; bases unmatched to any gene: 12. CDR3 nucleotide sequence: TGTGCCAGCACCCCCCGCAGGGGGTCCGTCCAAGAGACCCAGTACTTC. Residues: CASTPRRGSVQETQYF.

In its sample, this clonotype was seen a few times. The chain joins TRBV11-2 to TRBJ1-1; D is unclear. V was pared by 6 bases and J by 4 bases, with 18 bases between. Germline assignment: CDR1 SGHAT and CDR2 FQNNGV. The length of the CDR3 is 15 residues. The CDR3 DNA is TGTGCCAGCAGTTTATTGCTCGGGTTGGGCACTGAAGCTTTCTTT. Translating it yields CASSLLLGLGTEAFF. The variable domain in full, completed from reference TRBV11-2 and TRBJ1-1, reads EAGVAQSPRYKIIEKRQSVAFWCNPISGHATLYWYQQILGQGPKLLIQFQNNGVVDDSQLPKDRFSAERLKGVDSTLKIQPAKLEDSAVYLCASSLLLGLGTEAFFGQGTRLTVV.

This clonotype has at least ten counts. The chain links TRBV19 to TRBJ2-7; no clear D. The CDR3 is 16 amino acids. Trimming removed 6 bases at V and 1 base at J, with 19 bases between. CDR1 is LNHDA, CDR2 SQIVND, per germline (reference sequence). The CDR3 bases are TGTGCCAGTAGCCCCGCGGTGGGATCCCATTCCTACGAGCAGTACTTC. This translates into CASSPAVGSHSYEQYF.